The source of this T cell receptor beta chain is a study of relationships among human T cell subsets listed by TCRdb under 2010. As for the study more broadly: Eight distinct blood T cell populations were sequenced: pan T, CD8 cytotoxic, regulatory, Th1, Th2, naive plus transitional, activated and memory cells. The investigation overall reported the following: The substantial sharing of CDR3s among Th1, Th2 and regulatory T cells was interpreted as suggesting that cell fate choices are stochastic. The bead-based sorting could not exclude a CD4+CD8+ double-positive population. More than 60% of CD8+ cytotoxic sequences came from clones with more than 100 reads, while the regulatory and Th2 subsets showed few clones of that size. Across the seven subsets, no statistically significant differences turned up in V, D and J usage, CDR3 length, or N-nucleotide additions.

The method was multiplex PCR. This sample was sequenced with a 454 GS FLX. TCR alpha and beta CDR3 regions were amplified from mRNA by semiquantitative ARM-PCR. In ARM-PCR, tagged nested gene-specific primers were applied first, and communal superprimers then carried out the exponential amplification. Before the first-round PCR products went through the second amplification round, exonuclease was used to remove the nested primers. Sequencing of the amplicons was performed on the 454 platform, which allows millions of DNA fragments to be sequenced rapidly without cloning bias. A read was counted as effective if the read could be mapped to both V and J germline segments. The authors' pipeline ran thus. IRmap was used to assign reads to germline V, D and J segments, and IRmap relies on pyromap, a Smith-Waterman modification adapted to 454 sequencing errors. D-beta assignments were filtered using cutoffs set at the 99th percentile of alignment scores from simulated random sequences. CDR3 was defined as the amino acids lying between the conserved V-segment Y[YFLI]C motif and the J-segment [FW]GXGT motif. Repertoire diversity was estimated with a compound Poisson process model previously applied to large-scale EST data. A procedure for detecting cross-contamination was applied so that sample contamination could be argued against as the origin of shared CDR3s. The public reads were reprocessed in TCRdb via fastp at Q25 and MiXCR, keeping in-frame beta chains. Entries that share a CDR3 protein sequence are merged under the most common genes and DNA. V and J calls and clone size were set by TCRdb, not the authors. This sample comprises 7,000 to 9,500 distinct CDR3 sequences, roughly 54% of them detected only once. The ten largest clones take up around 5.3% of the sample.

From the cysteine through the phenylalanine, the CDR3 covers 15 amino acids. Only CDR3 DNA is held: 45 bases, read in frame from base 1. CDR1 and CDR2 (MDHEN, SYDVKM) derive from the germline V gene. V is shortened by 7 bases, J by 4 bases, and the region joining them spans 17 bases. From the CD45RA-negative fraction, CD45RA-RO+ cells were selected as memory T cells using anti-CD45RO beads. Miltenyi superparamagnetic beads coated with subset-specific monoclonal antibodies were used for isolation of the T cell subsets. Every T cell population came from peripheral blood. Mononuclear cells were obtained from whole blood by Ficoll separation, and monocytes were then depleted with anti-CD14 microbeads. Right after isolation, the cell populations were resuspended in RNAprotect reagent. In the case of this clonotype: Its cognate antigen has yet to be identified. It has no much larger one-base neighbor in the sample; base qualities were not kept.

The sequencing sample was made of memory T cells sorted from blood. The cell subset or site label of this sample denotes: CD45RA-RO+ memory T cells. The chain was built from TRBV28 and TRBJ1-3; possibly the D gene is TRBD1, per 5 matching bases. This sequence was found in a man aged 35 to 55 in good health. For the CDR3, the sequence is CASMVGVAYGNTIYF. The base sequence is TGTGCCAGCATGGTAGGGGTGGCGTACGGAAACACCATATATTTT.